Listed below are T cell receptor beta chains from one sample, sequenced in a study of sequential checkpoint blockade in melanoma. The assay was immunoSEQ multiplex PCR, and TCRdb's table has in-frame clones only and misses some. The data contain 13,000 or so clones, around 80% of them singletons. Material: CD8+ T cells sorted from blood (inferred from file names), obtained from a patient given nivolumab and ipilimumab in sequence. The receptors were sampled from a human donor with melanoma. Both conserved end residues are part of each CDR3. Fields, in order: CDR3 protein, CDR3 DNA, J gene, D gene, V gene, clone size. The D gene is left open where the match is weak. The size entry is marked missing in some rows and otherwise reads once, few, many or a size class.

cdr3_aa: CASSQTLAGLGDTQYF
cdr3_nt: TGTGCCAGCAGCCAAACGCTAGCAGGACTTGGAGATACGCAGTATTTT
j_call: TRBJ2-3
d_call: NA
v_call: TRBV7-9
clone_size: few

cdr3_aa: CASRTDRGISGYTF
cdr3_nt: TGTGCCAGCAGAACGGACAGGGGTATTAGTGGCTACACCTTC
j_call: TRBJ1-2
d_call: TRBD1
v_call: TRBV27
clone_size: NA

cdr3_aa: CASSLRRSQETQYF
cdr3_nt: TGCGCCAGCAGCTTGAGGAGGTCCCAAGAGACCCAGTACTTC
j_call: TRBJ2-5
d_call: NA
v_call: TRBV5-1
clone_size: NA

cdr3_aa: CASSVAGRHVGGYTF
cdr3_nt: TGTGCCAGCAGCGTGGCCGGGAGGCACGTAGGTGGCTACACCTTC
j_call: TRBJ1-2
d_call: NA
v_call: TRBV9
clone_size: NA

cdr3_aa: CASFTQGPNTGELFF
cdr3_nt: TGTGCCAGCTTCACACAGGGGCCGAACACCGGGGAGCTGTTTTTT
j_call: TRBJ2-2
d_call: TRBD1
v_call: TRBV18
clone_size: NA

cdr3_aa: CASSPGDRGDAEAFF
cdr3_nt: TGTGCCAGCTCCCCCGGGGACAGGGGGGACGCTGAAGCTTTCTTT
j_call: TRBJ1-1
d_call: TRBD1
v_call: TRBV9
clone_size: NA

cdr3_aa: CATSRLRDSSYEQYF
cdr3_nt: TGTGCCACCAGCAGGCTCCGGGACAGTTCCTACGAGCAGTACTTC
j_call: TRBJ2-7
d_call: TRBD1
v_call: TRBV15
clone_size: NA

cdr3_aa: CASSLVFGNQPQHF
cdr3_nt: TGTGCCAGCAGCTTGGTATTCGGCAATCAGCCCCAGCATTTT
j_call: TRBJ1-5
d_call: NA
v_call: TRBV5-5
clone_size: NA

cdr3_aa: CASRSGDGYTF
cdr3_nt: TGTGCCAGCAGGTCGGGTGATGGCTACACCTTC
j_call: TRBJ1-2
d_call: NA
v_call: TRBV27
clone_size: NA

cdr3_aa: CASSLEGQVYEQYF
cdr3_nt: TGTGCCAGCAGCTTGGAGGGACAGGTCTACGAGCAGTACTTC
j_call: TRBJ2-7
d_call: TRBD1
v_call: TRBV5-5
clone_size: NA

cdr3_aa: CASSGLWRERTDTQYF
cdr3_nt: TGTGCCAGCAGTGGACTGTGGCGGGAGAGGACAGATACGCAGTATTTT
j_call: TRBJ2-3
d_call: TRBD2
v_call: TRBV6-4
clone_size: NA

cdr3_aa: CASSEMGSQETQYF
cdr3_nt: TGCGCCAGCAGTGAGATGGGCAGTCAAGAGACCCAGTACTTC
j_call: TRBJ2-5
d_call: NA
v_call: TRBV10-2
clone_size: NA

cdr3_aa: CASSRGGAFQPQHF
cdr3_nt: TGTGCCAGCAGCCGAGGGGGGGCTTTTCAGCCCCAGCATTTT
j_call: TRBJ1-5
d_call: NA
v_call: TRBV13
clone_size: NA

cdr3_aa: CASSVYGNTGELFF
cdr3_nt: TGTGCCAGCAGTGTGTACGGGAACACCGGGGAGCTGTTTTTT
j_call: TRBJ2-2
d_call: NA
v_call: TRBV6-1
clone_size: NA

cdr3_aa: CASSYAGGTDTQYF
cdr3_nt: TGTGCCAGCAGTTATGCGGGAGGCACAGATACGCAGTATTTT
j_call: TRBJ2-3
d_call: TRBD2
v_call: TRBV6-5
clone_size: NA

cdr3_aa: CASSSGLAGAWGTDTQYF
cdr3_nt: TGCGCCAGCAGCTCGGGACTAGCGGGGGCATGGGGCACAGATACGCAGTATTTT
j_call: TRBJ2-3
d_call: TRBD2
v_call: TRBV5-1
clone_size: NA

cdr3_aa: CASSFSPGAPSNQPQHF
cdr3_nt: TGTGCCAGCAGCTTTAGTCCAGGGGCCCCTAGCAATCAGCCCCAGCATTTT
j_call: TRBJ1-5
d_call: NA
v_call: TRBV7-8
clone_size: NA

cdr3_aa: CASSSGQGNEQYF
cdr3_nt: TGTGCCAGCAGTTCGGGACAGGGAAACGAGCAGTACTTC
j_call: TRBJ2-7
d_call: TRBD1
v_call: TRBV27
clone_size: NA

cdr3_aa: CASSLDSRLSSYNEQFF
cdr3_nt: TGTGCCAGCAGCCTTGACTCACGACTAAGCTCCTACAATGAGCAGTTCTTC
j_call: TRBJ2-1
d_call: NA
v_call: TRBV4-2
clone_size: NA

cdr3_aa: CAIEGGQGIGPDTGELFF
cdr3_nt: TGTGCCATCGAAGGGGGACAGGGGATTGGCCCGGACACCGGGGAGCTGTTTTTT
j_call: TRBJ2-2
d_call: TRBD1
v_call: TRBV10-3
clone_size: NA

cdr3_aa: CASSFLGTGGNEQFF
cdr3_nt: TGTGCCAGCAGTTTCCTCGGGACAGGGGGCAATGAGCAGTTCTTC
j_call: TRBJ2-1
d_call: TRBD1
v_call: TRBV6-5
clone_size: NA

cdr3_aa: CASSHRVTDTQYF
cdr3_nt: TGTGCCAGCAGCCACCGGGTCACAGATACGCAGTATTTT
j_call: TRBJ2-3
d_call: NA
v_call: TRBV7-6
clone_size: NA

cdr3_aa: CASSLAPTSQETQYF
cdr3_nt: TGTGCCAGCAGCTTAGCGCCGACAAGCCAAGAGACCCAGTACTTC
j_call: TRBJ2-5
d_call: NA
v_call: TRBV7-9
clone_size: NA

cdr3_aa: CASTQEGTDWTDTQYF
cdr3_nt: TGTGCCAGCACCCAGGAGGGGACTGACTGGACAGATACGCAGTATTTT
j_call: TRBJ2-3
d_call: NA
v_call: TRBV13
clone_size: NA

cdr3_aa: CASSVEGQGWSETQYF
cdr3_nt: TGTGCCAGCAGCGTAGAGGGACAGGGTTGGTCAGAGACCCAGTACTTC
j_call: TRBJ2-5
d_call: TRBD1
v_call: TRBV9
clone_size: NA

cdr3_aa: CASSDSRVDTEAFF
cdr3_nt: TGTGCCAGCAGTGACTCCCGGGTGGACACTGAAGCTTTCTTT
j_call: TRBJ1-1
d_call: NA
v_call: TRBV2
clone_size: NA

cdr3_aa: CASDSGTLTYNEQFF
cdr3_nt: TGTGCCAGCGACAGCGGGACCCTGACCTACAATGAGCAGTTCTTC
j_call: TRBJ2-1
d_call: TRBD2
v_call: TRBV7-9
clone_size: NA

cdr3_aa: CASSLASFQFF
cdr3_nt: TGCGCCAGCAGCTTGGCCTCTTTTCAGTTCTTC
j_call: TRBJ2-1
d_call: NA
v_call: TRBV5-1
clone_size: NA

cdr3_aa: CASSARGAFNEQFF
cdr3_nt: TGTGCCAGCAGCGCGCGGGGGGCGTTCAATGAGCAGTTCTTC
j_call: TRBJ2-1
d_call: TRBD2
v_call: TRBV9
clone_size: few

cdr3_aa: CASSLVFAGRASEETQYF
cdr3_nt: TGTGCCAGCAGCCTGGTCTTTGCGGGGAGGGCCTCGGAGGAGACCCAGTACTTC
j_call: TRBJ2-5
d_call: TRBD2
v_call: TRBV5-5
clone_size: NA

cdr3_aa: CASSGTSGRSQETQYF
cdr3_nt: TGTGCCAGCAGTGGGACTAGCGGGAGGTCCCAAGAGACCCAGTACTTC
j_call: TRBJ2-5
d_call: TRBD2
v_call: TRBV27
clone_size: NA

cdr3_aa: CATRSGTGLEQYF
cdr3_nt: TGTGCCACTAGATCCGGGACAGGGCTCGAGCAGTACTTC
j_call: TRBJ2-7
d_call: TRBD1
v_call: TRBV15
clone_size: NA

cdr3_aa: CSVRGSYYGYTF
cdr3_nt: TGCAGCGTTCGGGGGTCCTACTATGGCTACACCTTC
j_call: TRBJ1-2
d_call: NA
v_call: TRBV29-1
clone_size: NA

cdr3_aa: CASGLSGSTYNEQFF
cdr3_nt: TGTGCTAGTGGTTTGTCCGGGTCGACTTACAATGAGCAGTTCTTC
j_call: TRBJ2-1
d_call: NA
v_call: TRBV12-5
clone_size: NA

cdr3_aa: CASSYRDREGLGSGNTIYF
cdr3_nt: TGTGCCAGCAGCTACCGGGACAGGGAGGGTTTGGGCTCTGGAAACACCATATATTTT
j_call: TRBJ1-3
d_call: TRBD1
v_call: TRBV5-6
clone_size: NA

cdr3_aa: CASSIDLENQPQHF
cdr3_nt: TGTGCCAGTAGTATAGACCTAGAGAATCAGCCCCAGCATTTT
j_call: TRBJ1-5
d_call: NA
v_call: TRBV19
clone_size: NA

cdr3_aa: CASSVGGANEKLFF
cdr3_nt: TGTGCCAGCAGCGTAGGCGGGGCTAATGAAAAACTGTTTTTT
j_call: TRBJ1-4
d_call: NA
v_call: TRBV9
clone_size: NA